Following are 21 T cell receptor beta chains from one sample sequenced in a study of PD-L1 blockade in urothelial cancer. Time point defined: peripheral blood 6 weeks after treatment start. Profiling relied on immunoSEQ multiplex PCR, and the TCRdb table lists in-frame clones only, not all of them. The repertoire consists of tens of thousands of clones, with 91% occurring once and the leading ten covering 7.3%. The sequencing here drew on PBMCs, taken around atezolizumab (anti-PD-L1) treatment. These receptors originate from a man in his 70s with urothelial cancer.

This clone was counted a few times. The V call is TRBV30, the J call TRBJ1-2; TRBD1 is a possible D gene (5 bases). With 3 bases removed from V and 6 bases from J, the gap between germline ends came to 14 bases. The CDR3 has 13 residues. Germline CDR1 GTSNPN, CDR2 SVGIG (reference sequence). The CDR3 loop reads CAWRVLTRDGYTF. CDR3 nucleotides: TGTGCCTGGAGAGTATTGACCAGGGATGGCTACACCTTC.

The chain recombines TRBV30 with TRBJ1-2; D call uncertain. This CDR3 spans 10 amino acids. The germline V gene encodes CDR1 GTSNPN and CDR2 SVGIG (reference sequence). The CDR3 DNA reads TGTGGGGGAGAGGGCTATGGCTACACCTTC. Translating it yields CGGEGYGYTF.

V is TRBV9 and J is TRBJ2-1; possible D gene TRBD1, 6 bases. Germline-derived CDR1 and CDR2 are SGDLS and YYNGEE. CDR3 size: 15 residues. Trimming shortened V by 4 bases and J by 1 base, and 12 bases separated the two germline ends. CDR3 in amino acids: CASSFTGQSYNEQFF. CDR3 sequence (DNA): TGTGCCAGCAGCTTCACAGGGCAATCCTACAATGAGCAGTTCTTC.

The chain is built from TRBV19 and TRBJ2-1; 9 bases map to TRBD2. The CDR3 has 15 amino acids. Germline assignment: CDR1 LNHDA and CDR2 SQIVND (reference sequence). Trimming cost V 5 bases and J 3 bases; bases outside gene matches: 5. In DNA form, the CDR3 reads TGTGCCAGTAGTCGGGGACTAGCAATCTACAATGAGCAGTTCTTC. Encoded protein: CASSRGLAIYNEQFF.

This sequence joins TRBV7-8 and TRBJ2-1, with 13 bases aligning to TRBD2. The CDR3 is 15 residues long. Trimming at V came to 5 bases and at J to 10 bases, leaving 8 bases not matched to a gene. Germline CDR1 SGHVS, CDR2 FQNEAQ. The CDR3 DNA follows: TGTGCCAGCAGCGAAGGAGGACTAGCGGGAGCAGAGCAGTTCTTC. It yields the protein CASSEGGLAGAEQFF.

The chain carries TRBV27 and TRBJ2-3, with 10 bases matching TRBD1. Per germline, CDR1 MNHEY and CDR2 SMNVEV (reference sequence). The CDR3 runs 17 residues. The V segment lost 6 bases and the J segment 3 bases; nucleotides outside the gene matches: 12. The CDR3 region is CASRPHLPGQGTDTQYF. The CDR3 DNA reads as TGTGCCAGCAGACCTCACCTTCCGGGACAGGGGACAGATACGCAGTATTTT.

The CDR3 region is CASSPSGGSSYNEQFF. CDR3 DNA: TGCGCCAGCAGCCCCTCCGGCGGTAGCTCCTACAATGAGCAGTTCTTC. The chain couples TRBV5-1 to TRBJ2-1; D uncertain. Trimming cost V 4 bases and J 0 bases, with 14 bases left between them. This CDR3 contains 16 residues. CDR1 SGHRS and CDR2 YFSETQ come from the germline V gene.

The chain couples TRBV5-4 to TRBJ2-1; 11 nucleotides agree with TRBD2. This CDR3 spans 16 amino acids. V dropped 0 bases and J dropped 6; count of bases not matched to a gene: 5. From germline, CDR1 is SGHNT and CDR2 YYREEE (reference sequence). The CDR3 sequence is CASSLELAGVGNEQFF. CDR3 sequence (DNA): TGTGCCAGCAGCTTGGAACTAGCGGGAGTAGGCAATGAGCAGTTCTTC.

The chain recombines TRBV5-4 with TRBJ2-2; TRBD1 aligns across 9 bases. The CDR3 extends over 13 amino acids. V shed 4 bases and J 16 bases; nucleotides not matched to a gene: 11. CDR1 is SGHNT, CDR2 YYREEE, per germline (reference sequence). CDR3 DNA: TGTGCCAGCAGCGGATCCGGGACAGGGATAACGTTTTTT. Translating gives CASSGSGTGITFF.

The chain combines TRBV6-1 with TRBJ2-3; tentative D call: TRBD1 (6 bases). In germline, CDR1 is MNHNS, CDR2 SASEGT. There are 16 residues in the CDR3. Trimming removed 0 bases from V and 1 base from J, with 11 bases in between. CDR3 coding DNA: TGTGCCAGCAGTGAAGCTCCAGGGGCTGGCACAGATACGCAGTATTTT. Translated: CASSEAPGAGTDTQYF.

The rearrangement uses TRBV27 and TRBJ1-5; TRBD1 matches 7 bases. The trim removed 3 bases at V and 5 bases at J, leaving 7 bases unmatched. From germline, CDR1 is MNHEY and CDR2 SMNVEV (reference sequence). The CDR3 extends over 15 amino acids. CDR3 sequence: CASSFKGARDQPQHF. The CDR3 DNA follows: TGTGCCAGCAGTTTTAAGGGGGCGCGTGATCAGCCCCAGCATTTT.

The chain has TRBV2 and TRBJ2-7; D is perhaps TRBD1 (5 bases). There are 13 residues in the CDR3. V was clipped by 8 bases and J by 1 base, with 12 bases between them. Germline V gives CDR1 SNHLY, CDR2 FYNNEI. In DNA form, the CDR3 reads TGTGCCAGCGATGCAGGGTTTTCCTACGAGCAGTACTTC. Translated: CASDAGFSYEQYF.

This chain joins TRBV6-5 and TRBJ2-5; 7 nucleotides match TRBD2. The CDR3 sequence is 15 residues long. Germline loops: CDR1 MNHEY, CDR2 SVGAGI. V was pared by 5 bases and J by 4 bases, with 10 bases of the junction left unmatched. CDR3 in DNA: TGTGCCAGCAGTCCCCGTCGGGCGGGAGTAGAGACCCAGTACTTC. This translates into CASSPRRAGVETQYF.

The genes are TRBV9 and TRBJ2-2; 8 bases align to TRBD2. V trimming: 0 bases; J trimming: 4 bases; junction bases outside the gene matches: 5. The CDR3 spans 16 residues. Germline V gene data show CDR1 as SGDLS and CDR2 as YYNGEE. The CDR3 is CASSVVAGSSTGELFF. The CDR3 coding sequence is TGTGCCAGCAGCGTAGTAGCGGGGTCGAGCACCGGGGAGCTGTTTTTT.

V usage is TRBV7-3 and J usage is TRBJ1-1; D possibly corresponds to TRBD1 (6 bases). The CDR3 covers 14 residues. The germline CDR1 and CDR2 sequences are SGHTA and FQGTGA. V lost 5 bases, J lost 4 bases, and 14 bases lay in between. The CDR3 nucleotides are TGTGCCAGCAGCGAGGGGGGGGTTGGCACTGAAGCTTTCTTT. This encodes CASSEGGVGTEAFF. Full variable domain (rest looked up from reference TRBV7-3 and TRBJ1-1): GAGVSQTPSNKVTEKGKYVELRCDPISGHTALYWYRQSLGQGPEFLIYFQGTGAADDSGLPNDRFFAVRPEGSVSTLKIQRTERGDSAVYLCASSEGGVGTEAFFGQGTRLTVV.

The gene calls are TRBV18 and TRBJ2-5; TRBD1 matches 9 bases. Germline V lookup: CDR1 KGHSH, CDR2 LQKENI. V trimming: 4 bases; J trimming: 5 bases; junction bases outside the gene matches: 11. This CDR3 spans 16 amino acids. The CDR3 loop reads CASSRDRASISETQYF. The CDR3, as DNA: TGTGCCAGCTCACGGGACAGGGCTTCTATATCGGAGACCCAGTACTTC.

The chain links TRBV5-5 to TRBJ1-1; perhaps TRBD1 as D (5 bases). Per germline, CDR1 SGHKS and CDR2 YYEKEE (reference sequence). Trimming stripped 3 bases from V and 0 bases from J, with 9 bases between. The CDR3 loop spans 14 amino acids. CDR3 DNA: TGTGCCAGCAGCTGGGGCACGATGAACACTGAAGCTTTCTTT. Translating it yields CASSWGTMNTEAFF.

This chain uses TRBV10-3 with TRBJ1-5; 8 bases are shared with TRBD1. CDR1 and CDR2 (germline): ENHRY, SYGVKD. The CDR3 length is 16 residues. Trimming cost V 3 bases and J 6 bases; bases outside gene matches: 10. This chain's CDR3 is CAISDSGTGRGQPQHF. CDR3 DNA sequence: TGTGCCATCAGTGATTCCGGGACAGGAAGGGGTCAGCCCCAGCATTTT.

This clone was recorded only once. The chain combines TRBV10-3 with TRBJ2-7; 7 bases map to TRBD2. The CDR3 is 13 residues long. V gave up 11 bases and J gave up 2 bases; unmatched junction bases: 9. Germline V gene data show CDR1 as ENHRY and CDR2 as SYGVKD. The CDR3 sequence is CAPCGEGPYEQYF. CDR3 DNA: TGTGCCCCTTGTGGGGAGGGACCCTACGAGCAGTACTTC.

The chain recombines TRBV28 with TRBJ2-7; 7 bases are shared with TRBD1. The junction had 18 bases not matched to a gene; V was cut back by 6 bases and J by 4 bases. Germline CDR1 reads MDHEN; CDR2 reads SYDVKM. The CDR3 consists of 17 residues. The CDR3 DNA sequence: TGTGCCAGCAGGGGACAGAGAAAATCAGGACCTAGATACGAGCAGTACTTC. This gives the protein CASRGQRKSGPRYEQYF.

The genes are TRBV7-9 and TRBJ2-1, with 16 bases identical to TRBD2. The CDR3 spans 15 residues. From germline, CDR1 is SEHNR and CDR2 FQNEAQ (reference sequence). The ends lost 1 base at V and 15 bases at J; junction bases unmatched: 6. CDR3 sequence reads: CASSLVSGTSGRGFF. The CDR3 bases are TGTGCCAGCAGCTTAGTGTCCGGGACTAGCGGGAGGGGGTTCTTC.